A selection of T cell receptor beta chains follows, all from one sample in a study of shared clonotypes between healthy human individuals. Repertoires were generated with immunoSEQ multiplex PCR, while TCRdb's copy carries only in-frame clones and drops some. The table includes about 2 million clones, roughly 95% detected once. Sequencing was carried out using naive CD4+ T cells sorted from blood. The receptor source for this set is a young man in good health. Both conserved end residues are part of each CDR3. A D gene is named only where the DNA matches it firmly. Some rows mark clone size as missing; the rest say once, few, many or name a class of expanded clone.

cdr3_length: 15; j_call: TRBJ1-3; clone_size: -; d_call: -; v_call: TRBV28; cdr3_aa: CASSNRGNTGNTIYF; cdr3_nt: TGTGCCAGCTCGAATCGGGGCAACACTGGAAACACCATATATTTT
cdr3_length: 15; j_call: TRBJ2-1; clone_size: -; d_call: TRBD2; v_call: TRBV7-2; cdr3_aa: CASSTMSGTHNEQFF; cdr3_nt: TGTGCCAGCAGCACCATGAGCGGGACTCACAATGAGCAGTTCTTC
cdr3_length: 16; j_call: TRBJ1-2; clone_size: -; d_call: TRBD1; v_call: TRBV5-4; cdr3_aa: CASTRGTALSIYGYTF; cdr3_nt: TGTGCCAGCACCAGGGGGACAGCACTATCTATCTATGGCTACACCTTC
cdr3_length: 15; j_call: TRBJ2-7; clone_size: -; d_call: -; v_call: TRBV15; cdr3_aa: CATSMAGKLHYEQYF; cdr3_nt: TGTGCCACCAGCATGGCGGGGAAACTCCACTACGAGCAGTACTTC
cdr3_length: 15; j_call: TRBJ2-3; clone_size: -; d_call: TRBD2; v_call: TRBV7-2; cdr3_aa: CASRLSGTNTDTQYF; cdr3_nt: TGTGCCAGCAGGTTAAGCGGGACGAACACAGATACGCAGTATTTT
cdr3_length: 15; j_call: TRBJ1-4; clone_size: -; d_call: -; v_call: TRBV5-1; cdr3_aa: CASSPGHATNEKLFF; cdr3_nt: TGCGCCAGCAGCCCAGGACACGCAACTAATGAAAAACTGTTTTTT
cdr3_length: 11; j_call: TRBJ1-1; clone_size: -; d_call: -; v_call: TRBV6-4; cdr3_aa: CASREGTEAFF; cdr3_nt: TGTGCCAGCAGGGAGGGGACTGAAGCTTTCTTT
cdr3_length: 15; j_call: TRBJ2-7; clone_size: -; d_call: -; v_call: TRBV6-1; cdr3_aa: CASSSRTGSSYEQYF; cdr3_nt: TGTGCCAGCAGTTCTAGGACGGGTAGCTCCTACGAGCAGTACTTC
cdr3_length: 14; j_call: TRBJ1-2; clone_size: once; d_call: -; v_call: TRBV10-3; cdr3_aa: CAISEGGANYGYTF; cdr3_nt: TGTGCCATCAGTGAGGGCGGAGCTAACTATGGCTACACCTTC
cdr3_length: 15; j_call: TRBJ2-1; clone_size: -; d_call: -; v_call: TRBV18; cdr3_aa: CASSPEAPSYNEQFF; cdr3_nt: TGTGCCAGCTCACCAGAGGCTCCCTCCTACAATGAGCAGTTCTTC
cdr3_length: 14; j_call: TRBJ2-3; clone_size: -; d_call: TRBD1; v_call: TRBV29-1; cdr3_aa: CSVARQGGTDTQYF; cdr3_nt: TGCAGCGTTGCAAGACAGGGGGGAACAGATACGCAGTATTTT
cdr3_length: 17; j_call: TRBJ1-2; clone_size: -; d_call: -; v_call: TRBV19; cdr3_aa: CASSRIDKAWGDYGYTF; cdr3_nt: TGTGCCAGTAGTAGGATTGACAAGGCCTGGGGTGACTATGGCTACACCTTC
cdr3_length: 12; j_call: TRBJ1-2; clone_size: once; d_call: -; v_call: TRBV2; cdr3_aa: CASSVNTLHITF; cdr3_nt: TGTGCCAGCAGTGTAAACACGTTGCATATCACCTTC
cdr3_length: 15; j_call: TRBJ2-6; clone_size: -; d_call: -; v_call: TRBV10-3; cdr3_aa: CAISEQVAGANVLTF; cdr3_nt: TGTGCCATCAGTGAGCAAGTAGCGGGGGCCAACGTCCTGACTTTC
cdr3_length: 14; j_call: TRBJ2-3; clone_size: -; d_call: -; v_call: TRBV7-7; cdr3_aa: CASSSSGGTDTQYF; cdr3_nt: TGTGCTAGCAGCTCTAGTGGTGGGACAGATACGCAGTATTTT
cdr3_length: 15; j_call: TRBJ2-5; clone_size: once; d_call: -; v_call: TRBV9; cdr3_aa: CASSVSWTRWETQYF; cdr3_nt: TGTGCCAGCAGCGTCAGTTGGACTCGCTGGGAGACCCAGTACTTC
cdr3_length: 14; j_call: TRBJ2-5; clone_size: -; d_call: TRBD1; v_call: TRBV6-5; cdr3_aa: CASSYHRGEETQYF; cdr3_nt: TGTGCCAGCAGTTACCACAGGGGCGAGGAGACCCAGTACTTC
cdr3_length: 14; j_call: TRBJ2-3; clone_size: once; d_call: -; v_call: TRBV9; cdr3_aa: CASSALGTTDTQYF; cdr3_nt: TGTGCCAGCAGCGCCCTCGGGACAACAGATACGCAGTATTTT
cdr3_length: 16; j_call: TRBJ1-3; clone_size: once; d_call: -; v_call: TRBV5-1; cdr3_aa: CASSFGQLNSGNTIYF; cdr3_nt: TGCGCCAGCAGCTTCGGACAGCTGAACTCTGGAAACACCATATATTTT
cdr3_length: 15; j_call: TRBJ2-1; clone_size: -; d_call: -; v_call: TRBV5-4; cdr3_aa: CASSAGPSSYNEQFF; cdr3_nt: TGTGCCAGCAGCGCCGGGCCAAGCTCCTACAATGAGCAGTTCTTC
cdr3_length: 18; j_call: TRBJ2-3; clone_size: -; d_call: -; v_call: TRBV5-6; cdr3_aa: CASNGIGTGGTVQDTQYF; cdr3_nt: TGTGCCAGCAACGGGATAGGAACGGGTGGAACCGTCCAAGATACGCAGTATTTT
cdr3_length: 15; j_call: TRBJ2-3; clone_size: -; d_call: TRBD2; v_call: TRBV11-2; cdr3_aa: CASSLTTSGSNTQYF; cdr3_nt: TGTGCCAGCAGCTTAACGACTAGCGGGAGTAATACGCAGTATTTT
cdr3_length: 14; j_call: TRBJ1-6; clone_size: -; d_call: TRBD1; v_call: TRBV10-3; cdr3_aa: CAISESTGLSPLHF; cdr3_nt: TGTGCCATCAGTGAGTCGACAGGGCTTTCACCCCTCCACTTT
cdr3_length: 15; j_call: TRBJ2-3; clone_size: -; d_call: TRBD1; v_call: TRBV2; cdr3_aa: CASSSGTGPTDTQYF; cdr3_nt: TGTGCCAGCAGTTCCGGGACAGGCCCCACAGATACGCAGTATTTT
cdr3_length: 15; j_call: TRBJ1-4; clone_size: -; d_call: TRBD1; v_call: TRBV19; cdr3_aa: CASRRTTGANEKLFF; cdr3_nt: TGTGCCAGTAGGCGAACGACAGGGGCAAATGAAAAACTGTTTTTT
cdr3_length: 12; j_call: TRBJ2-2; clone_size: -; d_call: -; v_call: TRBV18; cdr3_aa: CASSPPTGELFF; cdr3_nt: TGTGCCAGCTCACCACCCACCGGGGAGCTGTTTTTT
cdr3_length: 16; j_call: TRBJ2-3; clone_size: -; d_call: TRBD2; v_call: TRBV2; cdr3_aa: CASSSRTSGTSDTQYF; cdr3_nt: TGTGCCAGCAGTTCTCGGACTAGCGGGACGTCAGATACGCAGTATTTT
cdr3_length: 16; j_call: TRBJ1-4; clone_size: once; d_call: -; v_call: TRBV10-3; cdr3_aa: CAISEAMGAPNEKLFF; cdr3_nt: TGTGCCATCAGTGAGGCGATGGGGGCGCCTAATGAAAAACTGTTTTTT
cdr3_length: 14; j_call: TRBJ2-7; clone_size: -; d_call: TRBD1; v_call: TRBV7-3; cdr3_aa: CASSLVPGGIEQYF; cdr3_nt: TGTGCCAGCAGCTTAGTCCCAGGGGGAATCGAGCAGTACTTC
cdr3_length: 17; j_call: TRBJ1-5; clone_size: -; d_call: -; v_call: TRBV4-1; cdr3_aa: CASSQEGGPRSNQPQHF; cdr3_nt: TGCGCCAGCAGCCAAGAAGGAGGACCGCGGAGCAATCAGCCCCAGCATTTT
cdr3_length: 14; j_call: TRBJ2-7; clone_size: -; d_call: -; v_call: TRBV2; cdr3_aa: CASRRTSIVYEQYF; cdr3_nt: TGTGCCAGCAGGCGGACGTCCATCGTCTACGAGCAGTACTTC
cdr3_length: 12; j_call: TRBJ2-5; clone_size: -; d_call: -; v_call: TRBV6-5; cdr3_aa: CASSTPGETQYF; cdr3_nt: TGTGCCAGCAGTACACCCGGGGAGACCCAGTACTTC
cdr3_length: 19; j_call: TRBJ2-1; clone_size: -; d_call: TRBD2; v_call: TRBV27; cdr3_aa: CASSSPGLAFRGSNNEQFF; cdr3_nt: TGTGCCAGCAGTTCTCCGGGACTAGCGTTTCGGGGTTCTAACAATGAGCAGTTCTTC
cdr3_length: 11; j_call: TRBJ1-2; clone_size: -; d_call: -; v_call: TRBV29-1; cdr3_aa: CSVERDYGYTF; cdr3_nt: TGCAGCGTTGAACGGGACTATGGCTACACCTTC
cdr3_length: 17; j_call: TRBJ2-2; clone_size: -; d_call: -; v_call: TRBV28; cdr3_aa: CASSWGEVAIFTGELFF; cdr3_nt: TGTGCCAGCAGTTGGGGGGAAGTCGCGATCTTCACCGGGGAGCTGTTTTTT
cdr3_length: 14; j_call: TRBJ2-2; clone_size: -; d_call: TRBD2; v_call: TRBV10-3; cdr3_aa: CAITSSGSSGELFF; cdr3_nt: TGTGCCATTACTTCAAGCGGGAGCTCCGGGGAGCTGTTTTTT
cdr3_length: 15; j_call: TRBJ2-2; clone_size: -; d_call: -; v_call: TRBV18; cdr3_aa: CASSPGQSNTGELFF; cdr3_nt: TGTGCCAGCTCACCTGGACAGTCGAACACCGGGGAGCTGTTTTTT
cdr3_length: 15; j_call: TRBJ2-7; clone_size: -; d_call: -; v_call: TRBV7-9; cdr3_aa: CASFGPELPNYEQYF; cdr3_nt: TGTGCCAGCTTTGGGCCCGAATTACCCAACTACGAGCAGTACTTC
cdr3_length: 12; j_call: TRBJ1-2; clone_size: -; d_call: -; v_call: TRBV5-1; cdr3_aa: CASSLEQGDYTF; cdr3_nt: TGCGCCAGCAGCTTGGAACAGGGTGACTACACCTTC